This TCR beta chain was sequenced during a study of blood T cell repertoires in COVID-19. Study background: Sites across the United States, Italy and Spain contributed samples from acute and convalescent COVID-19. Nucleic acid was either cDNA or gDNA, and it came from T cells, B-cell-depleted T cells, or PBMCs.

The CDR3 is 16 amino acids. Losses at the gene ends were 3 bases for V and 4 bases for J; bases not matched to a gene: 6. The germline CDR1 and CDR2 sequences are SGHRS and YFSETQ. In the source study's methods: Estimation of nucleated cell counts was performed using reference gene primer amplification. Here immunoSEQ multiplex PCR was the method, and the copy in TCRdb shows in-frame clones only, minus some. V, J and clone size reflect that table, while D and trimming were determined from the DNA. The sample includes about 90,000 clones, 80% to 95% of them seen just once. Sequencing was done on a sample of peripheral blood. The clonotype comes from an older woman with active COVID-19. The chain couples TRBV5-1 to TRBJ2-2, with TRBD1 matching 10 bases. CDR3: CASSWRQGASTGELFF. The CDR3 DNA follows: TGCGCCAGCAGCTGGAGACAGGGGGCGAGCACCGGGGAGCTGTTTTTT. Variable domain in full (rest from reference TRBV5-1 and TRBJ2-2): KAGVTQTPRYLIKTRGQQVTLSCSPISGHRSVSWYQQTPGQGLQFLFEYFSETQRNKGNFPGRFSGRQFSNSRSEMNVSTLELGDSALYLCASSWRQGASTGELFFGEGSRLTVL.